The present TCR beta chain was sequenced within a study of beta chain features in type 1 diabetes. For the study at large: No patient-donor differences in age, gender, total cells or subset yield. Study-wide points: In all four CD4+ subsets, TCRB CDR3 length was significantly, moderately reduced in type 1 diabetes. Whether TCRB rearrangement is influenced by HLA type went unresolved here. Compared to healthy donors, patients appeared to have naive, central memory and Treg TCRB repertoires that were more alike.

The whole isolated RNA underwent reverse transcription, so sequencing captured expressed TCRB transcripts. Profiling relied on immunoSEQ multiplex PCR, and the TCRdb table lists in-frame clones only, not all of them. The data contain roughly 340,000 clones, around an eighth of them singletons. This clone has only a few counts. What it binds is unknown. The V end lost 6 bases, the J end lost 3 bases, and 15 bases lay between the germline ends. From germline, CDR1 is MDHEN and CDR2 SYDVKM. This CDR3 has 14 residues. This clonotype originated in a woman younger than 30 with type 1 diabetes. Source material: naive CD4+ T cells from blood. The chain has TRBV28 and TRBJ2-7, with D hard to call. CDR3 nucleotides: TGTGCCAGCAGGACCCCCTCGACGGGCTACGAGCAGTACTTC. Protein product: CASRTPSTGYEQYF. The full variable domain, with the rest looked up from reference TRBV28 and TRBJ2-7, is DVKVTQSSRYLVKRTGEKVFLECVQDMDHENMFWYRQDPGLGLRLIYFSYDVKMKEKGDIPEGYSVSREKKERFSLILESASTNQTSMYLCASRTPSTGYEQYFGPGTRLTVT.